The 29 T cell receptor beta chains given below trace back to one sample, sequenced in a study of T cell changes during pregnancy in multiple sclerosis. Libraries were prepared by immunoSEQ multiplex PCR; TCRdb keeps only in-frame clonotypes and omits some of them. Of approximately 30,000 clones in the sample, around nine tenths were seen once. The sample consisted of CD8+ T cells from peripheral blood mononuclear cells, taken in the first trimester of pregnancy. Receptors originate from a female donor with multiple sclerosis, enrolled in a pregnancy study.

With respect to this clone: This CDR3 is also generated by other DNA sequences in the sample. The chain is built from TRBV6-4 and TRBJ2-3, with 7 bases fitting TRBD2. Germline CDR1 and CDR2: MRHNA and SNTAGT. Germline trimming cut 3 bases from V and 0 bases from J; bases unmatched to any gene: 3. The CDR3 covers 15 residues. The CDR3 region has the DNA TGTGCCAGCAGTGAGGGTAGCGGGAGCACAGATACGCAGTATTTT. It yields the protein CASSEGSGSTDTQYF.

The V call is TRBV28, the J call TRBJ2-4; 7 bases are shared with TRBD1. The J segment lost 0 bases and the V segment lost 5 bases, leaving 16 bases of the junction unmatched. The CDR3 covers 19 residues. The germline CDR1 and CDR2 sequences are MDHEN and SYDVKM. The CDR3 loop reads CASSDQGDSGTLAKNIQYF. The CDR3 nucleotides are TGTGCCAGCAGTGATCAGGGGGACAGTGGGACCCTAGCCAAAAACATTCAGTACTTC.

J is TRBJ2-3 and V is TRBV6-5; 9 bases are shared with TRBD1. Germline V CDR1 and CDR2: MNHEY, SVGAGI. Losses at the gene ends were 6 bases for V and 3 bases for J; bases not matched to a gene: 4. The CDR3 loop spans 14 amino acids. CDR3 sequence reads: CASSHGQGTDTQYF. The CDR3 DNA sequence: TGTGCCAGCAGCCACGGACAGGGGACAGATACGCAGTATTTT.

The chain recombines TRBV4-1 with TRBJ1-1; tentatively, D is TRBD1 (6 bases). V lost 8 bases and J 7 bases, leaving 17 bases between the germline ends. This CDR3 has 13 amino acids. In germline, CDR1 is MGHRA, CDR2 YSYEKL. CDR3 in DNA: TGCGCCAGCGGGATTAGACAGGCCGATGAAGCTTTCTTT. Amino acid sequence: CASGIRQADEAFF.

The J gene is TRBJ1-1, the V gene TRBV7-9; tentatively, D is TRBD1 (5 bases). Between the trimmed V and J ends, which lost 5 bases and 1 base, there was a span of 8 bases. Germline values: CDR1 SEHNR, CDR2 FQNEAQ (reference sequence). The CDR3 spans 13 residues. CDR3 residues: CASSQTGNTEAFF. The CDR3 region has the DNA TGTGCCAGCAGCCAAACAGGGAACACTGAAGCTTTCTTT.

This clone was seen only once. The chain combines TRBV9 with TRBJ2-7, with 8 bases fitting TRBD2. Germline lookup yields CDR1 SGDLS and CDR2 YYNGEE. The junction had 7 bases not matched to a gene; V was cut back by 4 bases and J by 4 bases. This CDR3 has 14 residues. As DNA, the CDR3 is TGTGCCAGCAGCCCAGGGGCGGGAGGATACGAGCAGTACTTC. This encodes CASSPGAGGYEQYF.

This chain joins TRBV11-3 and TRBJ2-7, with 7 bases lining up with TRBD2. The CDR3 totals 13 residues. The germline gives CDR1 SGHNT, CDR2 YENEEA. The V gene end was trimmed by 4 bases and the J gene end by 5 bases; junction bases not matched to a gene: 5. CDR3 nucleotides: TGTGCCAGCAGCTCGCGGGAGTCCCACGAGCAGTACTTC. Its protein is CASSSRESHEQYF.

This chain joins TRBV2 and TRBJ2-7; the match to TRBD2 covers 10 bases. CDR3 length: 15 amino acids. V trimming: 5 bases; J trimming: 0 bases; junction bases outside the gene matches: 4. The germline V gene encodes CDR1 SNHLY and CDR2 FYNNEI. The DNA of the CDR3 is TGTGCCAGCAGTCTTCTAGCGGGAGCCTCCTACGAGCAGTACTTC. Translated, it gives CASSLLAGASYEQYF.

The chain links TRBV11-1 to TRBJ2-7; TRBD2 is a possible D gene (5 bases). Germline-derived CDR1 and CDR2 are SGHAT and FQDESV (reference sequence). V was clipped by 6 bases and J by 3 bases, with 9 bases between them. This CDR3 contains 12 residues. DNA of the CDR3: TGTGCCAGCAGTCACGACTACTACGAGCAGTACTTC. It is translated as CASSHDYYEQYF.

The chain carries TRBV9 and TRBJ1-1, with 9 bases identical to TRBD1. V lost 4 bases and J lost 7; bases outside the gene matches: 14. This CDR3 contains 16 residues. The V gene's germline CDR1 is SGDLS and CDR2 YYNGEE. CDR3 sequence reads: CASSPYSGTGYGEAFF. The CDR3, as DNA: TGTGCCAGCAGCCCATATAGCGGGACAGGGTACGGTGAAGCTTTCTTT. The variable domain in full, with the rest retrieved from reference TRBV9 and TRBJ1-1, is DSGVTQTPKHLITATGQRVTLRCSPRSGDLSVYWYQQSLDQGLQFLIQYYNGEERAKGNILERFSAQQFPDLHSELNLSSLELGDSALYFCASSPYSGTGYGEAFFGQGTRLTVV.

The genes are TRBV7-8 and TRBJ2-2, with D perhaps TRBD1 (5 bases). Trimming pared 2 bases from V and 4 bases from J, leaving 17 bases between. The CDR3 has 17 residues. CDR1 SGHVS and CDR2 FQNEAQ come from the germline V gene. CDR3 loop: CASSLRTLDTGTGELFF. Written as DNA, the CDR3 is TGTGCCAGCAGCTTAAGGACATTGGACACAGGCACCGGGGAGCTGTTTTTT.

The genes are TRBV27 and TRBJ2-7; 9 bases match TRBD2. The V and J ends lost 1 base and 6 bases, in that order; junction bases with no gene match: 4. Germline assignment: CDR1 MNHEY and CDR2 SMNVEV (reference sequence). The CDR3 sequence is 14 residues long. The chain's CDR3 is CASSLFGTSSEQYF. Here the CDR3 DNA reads TGTGCCAGCAGTTTATTCGGGACTAGCTCCGAGCAGTACTTC.

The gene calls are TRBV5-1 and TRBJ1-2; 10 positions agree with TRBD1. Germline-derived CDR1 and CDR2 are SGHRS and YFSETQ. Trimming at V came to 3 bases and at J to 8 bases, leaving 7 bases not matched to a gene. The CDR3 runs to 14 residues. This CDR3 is CASSSTGGAGGYTF. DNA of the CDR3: TGCGCCAGCAGCTCGACAGGGGGCGCGGGGGGCTACACCTTC.

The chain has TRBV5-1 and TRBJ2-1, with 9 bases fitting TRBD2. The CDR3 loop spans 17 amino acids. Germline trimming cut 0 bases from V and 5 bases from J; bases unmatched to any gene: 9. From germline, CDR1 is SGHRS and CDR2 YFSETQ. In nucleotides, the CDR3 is TGCGCCAGCAGCTTGGACTTTGCGGGAGGGCCGCACAATGAGCAGTTCTTC. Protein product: CASSLDFAGGPHNEQFF.

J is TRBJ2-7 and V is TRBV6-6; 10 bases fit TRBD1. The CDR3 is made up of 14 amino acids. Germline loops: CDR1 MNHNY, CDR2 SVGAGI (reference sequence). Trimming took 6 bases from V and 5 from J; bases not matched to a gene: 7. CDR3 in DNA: TGTGCCAGCAGACCGGGACAGGGGTTTAACGAGCAGTACTTC. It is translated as CASRPGQGFNEQYF.

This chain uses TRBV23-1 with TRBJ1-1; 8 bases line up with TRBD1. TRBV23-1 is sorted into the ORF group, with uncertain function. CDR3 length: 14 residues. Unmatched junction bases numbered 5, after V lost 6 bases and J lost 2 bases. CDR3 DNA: TGCGCCAGCAGCACCGACAGGGGAAACACTGAAGCTTTCTTT. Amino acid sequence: CASSTDRGNTEAFF.

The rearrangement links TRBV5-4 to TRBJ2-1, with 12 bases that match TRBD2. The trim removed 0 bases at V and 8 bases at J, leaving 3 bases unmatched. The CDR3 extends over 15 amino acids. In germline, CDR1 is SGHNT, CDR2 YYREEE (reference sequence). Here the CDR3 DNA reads TGTGCCAGCAGCTTGGGGTCTAGCGGGAGGGATGAGCAGTTCTTC. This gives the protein CASSLGSSGRDEQFF.

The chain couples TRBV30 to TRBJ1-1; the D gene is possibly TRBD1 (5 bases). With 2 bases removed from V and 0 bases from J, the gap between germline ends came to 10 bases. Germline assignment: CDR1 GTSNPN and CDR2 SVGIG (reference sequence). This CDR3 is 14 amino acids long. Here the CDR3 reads CAWSNGRVNTEAFF. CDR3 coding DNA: TGTGCCTGGAGTAACGGCAGGGTGAACACTGAAGCTTTCTTT.

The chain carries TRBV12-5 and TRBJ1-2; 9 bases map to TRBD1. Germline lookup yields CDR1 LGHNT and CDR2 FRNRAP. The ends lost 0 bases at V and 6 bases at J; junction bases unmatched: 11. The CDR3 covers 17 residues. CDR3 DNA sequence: TGTGCTAGTGGTTTGGTACTTTACGGGACAGGGTGGGATGGCTACACCTTC. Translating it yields CASGLVLYGTGWDGYTF.

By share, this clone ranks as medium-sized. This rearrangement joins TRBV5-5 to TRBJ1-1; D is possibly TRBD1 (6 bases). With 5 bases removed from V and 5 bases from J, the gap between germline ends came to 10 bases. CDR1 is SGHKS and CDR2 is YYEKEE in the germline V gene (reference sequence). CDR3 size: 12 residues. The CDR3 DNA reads TGTGCCAGCAGTCCAGGGGTGACTGAAGCTTTCTTT. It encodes CASSPGVTEAFF.

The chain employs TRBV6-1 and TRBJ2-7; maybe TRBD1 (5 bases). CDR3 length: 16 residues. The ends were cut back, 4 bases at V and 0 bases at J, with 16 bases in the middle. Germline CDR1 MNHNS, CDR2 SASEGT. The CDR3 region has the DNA TGTGCCAGCAGTGGTTTACAGGCAGTACTCTCCTACGAGCAGTACTTC. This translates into CASSGLQAVLSYEQYF.

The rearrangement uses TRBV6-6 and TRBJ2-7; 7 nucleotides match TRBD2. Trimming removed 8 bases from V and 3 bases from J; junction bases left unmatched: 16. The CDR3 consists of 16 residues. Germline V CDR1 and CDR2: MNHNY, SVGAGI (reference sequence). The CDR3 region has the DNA TGTGCCAGCCTCTACGGATTTGCTAGCGGATACTACGAGCAGTACTTC. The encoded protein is CASLYGFASGYYEQYF.

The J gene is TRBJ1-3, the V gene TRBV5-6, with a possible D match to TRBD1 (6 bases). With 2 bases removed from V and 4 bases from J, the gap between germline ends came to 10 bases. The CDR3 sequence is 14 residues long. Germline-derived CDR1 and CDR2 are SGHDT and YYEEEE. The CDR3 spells CASSFAGVGNTIYF. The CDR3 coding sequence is TGTGCCAGCAGCTTTGCAGGGGTCGGAAACACCATATATTTT.

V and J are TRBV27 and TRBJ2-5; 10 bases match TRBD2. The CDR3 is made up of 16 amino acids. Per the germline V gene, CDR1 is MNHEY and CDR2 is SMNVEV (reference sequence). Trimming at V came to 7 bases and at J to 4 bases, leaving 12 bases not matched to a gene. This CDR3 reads CASMRAGGLLLETQYF. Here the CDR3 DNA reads TGTGCCAGCATGAGAGCGGGAGGGTTGTTGTTAGAGACCCAGTACTTC.

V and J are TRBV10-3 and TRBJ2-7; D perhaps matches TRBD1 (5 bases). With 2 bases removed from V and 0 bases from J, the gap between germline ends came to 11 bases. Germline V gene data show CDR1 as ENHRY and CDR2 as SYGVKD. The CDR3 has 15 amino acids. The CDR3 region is CAISEPDTSSYEQYF. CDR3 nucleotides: TGTGCCATCAGTGAGCCGGACACGAGCTCCTACGAGCAGTACTTC.

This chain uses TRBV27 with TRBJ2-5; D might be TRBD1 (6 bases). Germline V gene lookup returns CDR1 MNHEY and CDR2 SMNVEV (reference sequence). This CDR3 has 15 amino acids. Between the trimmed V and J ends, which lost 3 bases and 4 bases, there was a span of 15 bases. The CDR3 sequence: CASSFSRGVGETQYF. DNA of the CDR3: TGTGCCAGCAGTTTCAGCAGGGGTGTAGGAGAGACCCAGTACTTC.

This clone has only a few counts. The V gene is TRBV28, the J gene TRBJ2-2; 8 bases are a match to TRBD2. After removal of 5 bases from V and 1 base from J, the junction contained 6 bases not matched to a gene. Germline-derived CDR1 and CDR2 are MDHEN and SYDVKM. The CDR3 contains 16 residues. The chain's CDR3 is CASSPHSGKNTGELFF. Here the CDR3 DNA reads TGTGCCAGCAGTCCTCATAGCGGGAAGAACACCGGGGAGCTGTTTTTT.

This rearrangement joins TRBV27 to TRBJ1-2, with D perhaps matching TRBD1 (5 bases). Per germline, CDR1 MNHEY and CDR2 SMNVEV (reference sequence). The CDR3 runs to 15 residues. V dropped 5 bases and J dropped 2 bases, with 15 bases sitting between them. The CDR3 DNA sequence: TGTGCCAGCAGTCCACGGGCGGGGCCCAACTATGGCTACACCTTC. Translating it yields CASSPRAGPNYGYTF.

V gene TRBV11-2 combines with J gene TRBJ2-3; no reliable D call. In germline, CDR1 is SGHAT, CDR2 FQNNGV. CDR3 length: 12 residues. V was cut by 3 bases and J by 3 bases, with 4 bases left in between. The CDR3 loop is CASSFLTDTQYF. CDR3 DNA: TGTGCCAGCAGCTTCCTAACAGATACGCAGTATTTT. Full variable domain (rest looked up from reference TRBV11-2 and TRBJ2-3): EAGVAQSPRYKIIEKRQSVAFWCNPISGHATLYWYQQILGQGPKLLIQFQNNGVVDDSQLPKDRFSAERLKGVDSTLKIQPAKLEDSAVYLCASSFLTDTQYFGPGTRLTVL.